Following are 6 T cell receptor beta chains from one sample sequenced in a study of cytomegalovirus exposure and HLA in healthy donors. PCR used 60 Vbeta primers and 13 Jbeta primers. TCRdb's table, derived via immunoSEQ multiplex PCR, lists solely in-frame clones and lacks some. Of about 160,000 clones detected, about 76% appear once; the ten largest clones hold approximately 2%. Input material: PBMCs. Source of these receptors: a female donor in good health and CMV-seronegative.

The CDR3: CASSLQARGVEQYF. The CDR3 DNA sequence: TGTGCCAGCAGTTTACAGGCCAGGGGAGTGGAGCAGTACTTC. The chain links TRBV27 to TRBJ2-7; a weak D match, TRBD1 (6 bases). Trimming pared 2 bases from V and 7 bases from J, leaving 15 bases between. This CDR3 region has 14 residues. CDR1 MNHEY and CDR2 SMNVEV come from the germline V gene (reference sequence).

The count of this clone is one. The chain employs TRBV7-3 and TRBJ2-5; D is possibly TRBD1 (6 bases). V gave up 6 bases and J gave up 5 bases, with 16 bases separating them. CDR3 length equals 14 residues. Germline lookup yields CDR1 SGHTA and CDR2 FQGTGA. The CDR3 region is CASSRDRSQETQYF. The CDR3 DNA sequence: TGTGCCAGCAGTCGCGACAGGTCCCAGGAGACCCAGTACTTC.

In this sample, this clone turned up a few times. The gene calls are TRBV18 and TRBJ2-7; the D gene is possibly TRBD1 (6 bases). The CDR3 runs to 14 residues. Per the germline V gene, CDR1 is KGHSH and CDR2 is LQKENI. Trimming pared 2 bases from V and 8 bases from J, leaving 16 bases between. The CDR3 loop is CASSPGQPGSQQYF. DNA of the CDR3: TGTGCCAGCTCACCAGGACAGCCTGGTTCCCAGCAGTACTTC. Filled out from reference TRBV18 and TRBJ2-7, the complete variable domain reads NAGVMQNPRHLVRRRGQEARLRCSPMKGHSHVYWYRQLPEEGLKFMVYLQKENIIDESGMPKERFSAEFPKEGPSILRIQQVVRGDSAAYFCASSPGQPGSQQYFGPGTRLTVT.

CDR3 nucleotide sequence: TGCGCCAGCAGCTTGACTGCCTGGTCAGATACGCAGTATTTT. This encodes CASSLTAWSDTQYF. This chain uses TRBV5-1 with TRBJ2-3, with unresolved D. CDR1 and CDR2 (germline): SGHRS, YFSETQ. V gave up 1 base and J gave up 4 bases, with 10 bases separating them. There are 14 residues in the CDR3.

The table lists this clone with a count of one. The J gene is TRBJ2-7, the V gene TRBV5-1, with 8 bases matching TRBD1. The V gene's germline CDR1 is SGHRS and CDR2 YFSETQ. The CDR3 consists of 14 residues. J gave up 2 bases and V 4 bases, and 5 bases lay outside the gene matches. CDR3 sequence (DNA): TGCGCCAGCAGCCCAACAGGGGGGACCTACGAGCAGTACTTC. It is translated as CASSPTGGTYEQYF.

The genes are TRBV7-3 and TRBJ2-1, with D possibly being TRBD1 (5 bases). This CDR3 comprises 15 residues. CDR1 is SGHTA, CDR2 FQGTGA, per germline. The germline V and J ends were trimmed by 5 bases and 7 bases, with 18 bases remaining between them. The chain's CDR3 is CASSPQGLGLNEQFF. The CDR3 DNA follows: TGTGCCAGCAGCCCGCAGGGTCTTGGATTAAATGAGCAGTTCTTC.